Shown below are 20 T cell receptor beta chains from a single sample sequenced in a study of OX40 agonist ivuxolimab in advanced cancers. Profiled with immunoSEQ multiplex PCR; TCRdb holds only in-frame clones, not every one. The sample contains 55,000 or so clones, around 86% of which appear only once. The sample in question was CD4+ or CD8+ T cells sorted from blood, obtained in a trial of the OX40 agonist ivuxolimab. The receptors were gathered from an adult with an advanced solid tumor such as melanoma, head and neck, liver or kidney cancer.

V is TRBV7-9 and J is TRBJ2-4; a weak D match, TRBD2 (6 bases). The CDR3 has 16 residues. V lost 4 bases to trimming and J lost 4 bases, with 17 bases between them. Germline CDR1 is SEHNR and CDR2 is FQNEAQ (reference sequence). CDR3 in amino acids: CASSSARGRSKNIQYF. The CDR3 DNA is TGTGCCAGCAGCTCCGCGCGTGGGAGGTCTAAAAACATTCAGTACTTC. The full variable domain, completed using reference TRBV7-9 and TRBJ2-4, is DTGVSQNPRHKITKRGQNVTFRCDPISEHNRLYWYRQTLGQGPEFLTYFQNEAQLEKSRLLSDRFSAERPKGSFSTLEIQRTEQGDSAMYLCASSSARGRSKNIQYFGAGTRLSVL.

The genes are TRBV5-1 and TRBJ2-1; 8 nucleotides line up with TRBD2. Germline lookup yields CDR1 SGHRS and CDR2 YFSETQ. V was clipped by 4 bases and J by 4 bases; unmatched bases: 10. The CDR3 consists of 16 residues. The CDR3 DNA is TGCGCCAGCAGCATCTCGGGGCAGCGGGAGTACAATGAGCAGTTCTTC. Its translation is CASSISGQREYNEQFF.

Here the CDR3 DNA reads TGTGCCAGCAGCTCGGGGACTAGCGGGACAGGTTCGTACTTC. Translated: CASSSGTSGTGSYF. V gene TRBV7-9 combines with J gene TRBJ2-7; 13 positions agree with TRBD2. This CDR3 comprises 14 residues. V was clipped by 4 bases and J by 12 bases; unmatched bases: 9. CDR1 and CDR2 (germline): SEHNR, FQNEAQ (reference sequence).

The V and J genes are TRBV28 and TRBJ2-7, with 14 bases aligning to TRBD2. The V gene's germline CDR1 is MDHEN and CDR2 SYDVKM. The J segment lost 7 bases and the V segment lost 4 bases, leaving 9 bases of the junction unmatched. This CDR3 comprises 16 residues. The CDR3 here is CASSWTSGRYLYEQYF. DNA for the CDR3: TGTGCCAGCAGTTGGACTAGCGGGAGGTATCTGTATGAGCAGTACTTC.

The rearrangement joins TRBV15 to TRBJ1-2; 11 bases align to TRBD1. This CDR3 contains 16 residues. V dropped 0 bases and J dropped 7; count of bases not matched to a gene: 7. Germline V CDR1 and CDR2: LNHNV, YYDKDF (reference sequence). The CDR3 DNA sequence: TGTGCCACCAGCAGAGATCGTCCAGGGACAGGGGGTGGCTACACCTTC. This translates into CATSRDRPGTGGGYTF.

The gene calls are TRBV5-1 and TRBJ2-2; TRBD2 aligns across 9 bases. Germline trimming cut 0 bases from V and 4 bases from J; bases unmatched to any gene: 1. The CDR3 covers 15 residues. The germline gives CDR1 SGHRS, CDR2 YFSETQ. In nucleotides, the CDR3 is TGCGCCAGCAGCTTGGTAGCGGGAGTCACCGGGGAGCTGTTTTTT. Its protein product is CASSLVAGVTGELFF.

V gene TRBV7-9 combines with J gene TRBJ1-1; D ambiguous. The CDR3 is 15 residues long. Germline V gene lookup returns CDR1 SEHNR and CDR2 FQNEAQ (reference sequence). Trimming left V 8 bases short and J 0 bases short, with 16 bases between. The chain's CDR3 is CASRGGRGLNTEAFF. CDR3 nucleotides: TGTGCCAGCCGGGGAGGCCGGGGTCTGAACACTGAAGCTTTCTTT. The complete variable domain, with remaining parts taken from reference TRBV7-9 and TRBJ1-1, reads DTGVSQNPRHKITKRGQNVTFRCDPISEHNRLYWYRQTLGQGPEFLTYFQNEAQLEKSRLLSDRFSAERPKGSFSTLEIQRTEQGDSAMYLCASRGGRGLNTEAFFGQGTRLTVV.

The chain recombines TRBV19 with TRBJ2-4, with 12 bases lining up with TRBD2. Germline CDR1 LNHDA, CDR2 SQIVND (reference sequence). V lost 7 bases to trimming and J lost 2 bases; unmatched junction nucleotides: 6. The CDR3 runs to 16 residues. Here the CDR3 DNA reads TGTGCCAGTAAGGGGGGACTAGCGGGTACCAAAAACATTCAGTACTTC. Amino acids: CASKGGLAGTKNIQYF.

This clone was seen more than once but under ten times. V and J are TRBV25-1 and TRBJ1-5, with D possibly TRBD1 on 5 matching bases. The ends were cut back, 5 bases at V and 4 bases at J, with 12 bases in the middle. Per germline, CDR1 MGHDK and CDR2 SYGVNS. The CDR3 sequence is 14 residues long. CDR3 sequence reads: CASSRWGDNQPQHF. CDR3 in DNA: TGTGCCAGCAGTAGGTGGGGGGATAATCAGCCCCAGCATTTT.

The J gene is TRBJ1-2, the V gene TRBV18, with D possibly TRBD1 on 5 matching bases. The CDR3 extends over 12 amino acids. Looked up from germline, CDR1 is KGHSH and CDR2 is LQKENI. V was shortened by 6 bases and J by 4 bases, with 9 bases between the two germline ends. CDR3 protein: CASSDSPYGYTF. CDR3 coding DNA: TGTGCCAGCTCCGACAGCCCCTATGGCTACACCTTC.

The CDR3 DNA sequence: TGTGCTAGTGCCCGAGGGACGGACTATGGCTACACCTTC. Residues: CASARGTDYGYTF. The chain employs TRBV12-5 and TRBJ1-2; maybe TRBD1 (5 bases). CDR1 and CDR2 from the germline V gene are LGHNT and FRNRAP. Trimming removed 7 bases from V and 3 bases from J, with 12 bases in between. The CDR3 is 13 amino acids.

This chain connects TRBV2 to TRBJ1-6; 10 bases agree with TRBD1. With V trimmed by 11 bases and J by 9 bases, 7 bases remained unmatched. Germline V CDR1 and CDR2: SNHLY, FYNNEI. The CDR3 has 13 residues. In nucleotides, the CDR3 is TGTGCCGTTTCGGGACAGGGGATTTCACCCCTCCACTTT. Protein sequence: CAVSGQGISPLHF. The whole variable domain, filled in from reference TRBV2 and TRBJ1-6, reads EPEVTQTPSHQVTQMGQEVILRCVPISNHLYFYWYRQILGQKVEFLVSFYNNEISEKSEIFDDQFSVERPDGSNFTLKIRSTKLEDSAMYFCAVSGQGISPLHFGNGTRLTVT.

This clone was observed a few times. This chain joins TRBV4-2 and TRBJ1-5; possible D gene TRBD1, 5 bases. This CDR3 contains 16 residues. The germline gives CDR1 LGHNA, CDR2 YNFKEQ. The V end was cut by 1 base, the J end by 2 bases, with 12 bases between. CDR3 sequence (DNA): TGTGCCAGCAGCCAAGGGGACGGGAGGGGCAATCAGCCCCAGCATTTT. This sequence encodes CASSQGDGRGNQPQHF.

This chain uses TRBV2 with TRBJ2-1; D may match TRBD1 or TRBD2 (6 bases each). CDR3 length: 12 amino acids. In germline, CDR1 is SNHLY, CDR2 FYNNEI. V shed 4 bases and J shed 14 bases, with 15 bases lying between them. CDR3 DNA: TGTGCCAGCAGTGGAGGGGGGACGGTTAAGTTCTTC. Translation gives CASSGGGTVKFF.

The chain carries TRBV18 and TRBJ2-2, with 11 nucleotides matching TRBD1. The germline gives CDR1 KGHSH, CDR2 LQKENI. V lost 2 bases, J lost 0 bases, and 2 bases stayed unmatched. The CDR3 has 17 amino acids. In nucleotides, the CDR3 is TGTGCCAGCTCACCATGGACAGGGGGCTCGAACACCGGGGAGCTGTTTTTT. Translating it yields CASSPWTGGSNTGELFF.

The V and J genes are TRBV5-4 and TRBJ2-2; possibly TRBD2 for D (6 bases). The CDR3 is 14 amino acids. The V gene lost 0 bases and the J gene lost 5 bases, with 8 bases spanning the gap. Germline values: CDR1 SGHNT, CDR2 YYREEE (reference sequence). The chain's CDR3 is CASSLEEGTGELFF. CDR3 bases: TGTGCCAGCAGCTTGGAGGAGGGGACCGGGGAGCTGTTTTTT.

The J gene is TRBJ2-3, the V gene TRBV6-6; D may be TRBD1 (6 bases). With 5 bases removed from V and 0 bases from J, the gap between germline ends came to 12 bases. CDR3 size: 15 residues. Germline V gene lookup returns CDR1 MNHNY and CDR2 SVGAGI (reference sequence). This CDR3 reads CASSNTGSSTDTQYF. The CDR3, as DNA: TGTGCCAGCAGTAACACAGGGTCTAGCACAGATACGCAGTATTTT.

The chain carries TRBV5-4 and TRBJ2-2; D is uncertain. CDR3 size: 14 residues. The V and J ends lost 0 bases and 3 bases respectively, with 6 bases between them. Germline V gene lookup returns CDR1 SGHNT and CDR2 YYREEE (reference sequence). The CDR3 nucleotides are TGTGCCAGCAGCTTGGAACAGTACACCGGGGAGCTGTTTTTT. Encoded protein: CASSLEQYTGELFF.

The chain links TRBV4-1 to TRBJ2-7; the match to TRBD1 covers 8 bases. Germline CDR1 and CDR2: MGHRA and YSYEKL. V was clipped by 1 base and J by 2 bases; unmatched bases: 4. The CDR3 contains 15 residues. In nucleotides, the CDR3 is TGCGCCAGCAGCCAAGGGACAGGGCCACCCTACGAGCAGTACTTC. Protein product: CASSQGTGPPYEQYF.

The chain joins TRBV18 to TRBJ1-1, with D uncertain. V was trimmed by 0 bases and J by 5 bases, leaving 7 bases between them. This CDR3 comprises 13 residues. Germline-derived CDR1 and CDR2 are KGHSH and LQKENI. The CDR3 sequence: CASSPPGWTEAFF. The CDR3 DNA reads TGTGCCAGCTCACCACCAGGATGGACTGAAGCTTTCTTT.